The rows below give T cell receptor beta chains drawn from one sample of a study of T-cell reconstitution after alpha-beta-depleted transplantation in children. TCRdb processed the PCR reads anew with MiXCR; each CDR3 protein has one entry. The data show approximately 630,000 distinct CDR3 sequences, about 12% seen once. The specimen comprised PBMCs, sampled before TCRalphabeta/CD19-depleted stem cell transplant. These receptors were taken from a girl aged 2-10 years with congenital amegakaryocytic thrombocytopenia, due to receive a stem cell transplant. The CDR3 runs from the conserved cysteine through the conserved F or W. The D gene is left open where the match is weak. Not every row has a clone size; where given, it reads once, few, many or a size class.

TRBD2	TRBV27	many	TRBJ2-1	TGTGCCAGCAGTTTAGGGACTAGGTCCTACAATGAGCAGTTCTTC	CASSLGTRSYNEQFF
.	TRBV12-3/TRBV12-4	few	TRBJ2-1	TGTGCCAGCAGCCCTACCTCGGTGGGGGGATACAATGAGCAGTTCTTC	CASSPTSVGGYNEQFF
.	TRBV10-3	many	TRBJ2-3	TGTGCCATCAGTGCGACTAGTGACACAGATACGCAGTATTTT	CAISATSDTDTQYF
.	TRBV5-1	few	TRBJ2-6	TGCGCCAGCAGCGGGACTGTCAGCTCTGGGGCCAACGTCCTGACTTTC	CASSGTVSSGANVLTF
.	TRBV7-7	few	TRBJ2-2	TGTGCCAGCAGCTTAGGCATCGACGGGGAGCTGTTTTTT	CASSLGIDGELFF
.	TRBV9	few	TRBJ1-3	TGTGCCAGCAGCCCGCGGGGCGGAAGCTCTGGAAACACCATATATTTT	CASSPRGGSSGNTIYF
.	TRBV5-5	.	TRBJ1-1	TGTGCCAGCAGCTTGTGGGATACAGGGCGGGACACTGAAGCTTTCTTT	CASSLWDTGRDTEAFF
.	TRBV20-1	many	TRBJ1-5	TGCAGTGCTAAATCGCCGCCCCAGCATTTT	CSAKSPPQHF
.	TRBV7-9	few	TRBJ2-5	TGTGCCAGCAAGGCCTCGTCTGTCGAGACCCAGTACTTC	CASKASSVETQYF
TRBD2	TRBV5-1	many	TRBJ2-1	TGCGCCAGCAGCTACGCTACTAGCGGGAGTAAAGGGGAGCAGTTCTTC	CASSYATSGSKGEQFF
.	TRBV20-1	many	TRBJ2-1	TGCAGTGCGAACCCGCTAAGGGAAGATTCCTACAATGAGCAGTTCTTC	CSANPLREDSYNEQFF